This TCR beta chain was obtained from a study of patients and donors after allogeneic stem cell transplantation. MiXCR, run by TCRdb on the RT-PCR reads, gives a single entry per CDR3 protein. The sample shows about 230,000 distinct CDR3 sequences, roughly 13% of them seen only once. This clonotype came up many times. V was clipped by 5 bases and J by 6 bases; unmatched bases: 13. Germline CDR1 is SNHLY and CDR2 is FYNNEI. This CDR3 has 15 residues. Material for sequencing was blood, either unsorted or a sorted T cell fraction (not recorded which). The chain links TRBV2 to TRBJ2-7; 7 nucleotides match TRBD1. The TCR originated in a human donor who was either an allogeneic HSCT recipient or a stem cell or donor lymphocyte infusion donor (not recorded which). It is not recorded whose cells these are; they may come from a transplant donor. Here the CDR3 reads CASSSGTADGGEQYF. The CDR3 coding sequence is TGTGCCAGCAGTTCCGGGACAGCAGACGGCGGCGAGCAGTACTTC.